These 8 T cell receptor beta chains share one sample of origin, sequenced in a study of a mutant IDH1 vaccine in newly diagnosed glioma. The table came from immunoSEQ multiplex PCR; TCRdb's copy has only in-frame clones and leaves some out. The sample consists of tens of thousands of clones, around 74% of them appearing once. Documented time point: baseline, week 1 (first vaccination visit). Treatment denoted: pre-vaccination baseline after standard-of-care therapy. The sample in question was PBMCs, obtained from a glioma patient treated with radiotherapy, temozolomide or both. The receptor source for this set is a man aged 50-59 years with glioma.

CDR3: CASSPDGRDEKLFF. The CDR3 bases are TGTGCCAGCAGCCCCGATGGAAGAGATGAAAAACTGTTTTTT. The chain joins TRBV7-9 to TRBJ1-4; D remains ambiguous. The V end lost 5 bases, the J end lost 6 bases, and 13 bases lay between the germline ends. The CDR3 length is 14 residues. In germline, CDR1 is SEHNR, CDR2 FQNEAQ (reference sequence).

The CDR3 sequence is CRRRTSGANVLTF. In DNA, the CDR3 is TGCAGACGCCGAACCTCTGGGGCCAACGTCCTGACTTTC. This chain links TRBV29-1 with TRBJ2-6; D unresolved. The CDR3 length is 13 residues. Germline V gives CDR1 SQVTM, CDR2 ANQGSEA. Full variable domain (remainder filled in from reference TRBV29-1 and TRBJ2-6): SAVISQKPSRDICQRGTSLTIQCQVDSQVTMMFWYRQQPGQSLTLIATANQGSEATYESGFVIDKFPISRPNLTFSTLTVSNMSPEDSSIYLCRRRTSGANVLTFGAGSRLTVL.

This chain uses TRBV29-1 with TRBJ1-1, with D unclear. The CDR3 contains 12 residues. V was trimmed by 2 bases and J by 0 bases, leaving 4 bases between them. Germline CDR1 reads SQVTM; CDR2 reads ANQGSEA. CDR3 DNA: TGCAGCGTTGAACGGTTGAACACTGAAGCTTTCTTT. This encodes CSVERLNTEAFF.

The CDR3 region is CASSYGTGDSNQPQHF. CDR3 nucleotides: TGTGCCAGCAGCTATGGGACAGGGGACAGCAATCAGCCCCAGCATTTT. The rearrangement joins TRBV5-6 to TRBJ1-5; 10 bases line up with TRBD1. The CDR3 runs 16 residues. In germline, CDR1 is SGHDT, CDR2 YYEEEE. Losses at the gene ends were 3 bases for V and 1 base for J; bases not matched to a gene: 4.

This clone occurred a few times. V usage is TRBV6-5 and J usage is TRBJ1-2, with D uncertain. V lost 8 bases to trimming and J lost 4 bases, with 8 bases between them. The CDR3 totals 11 residues. The V gene's germline CDR1 is MNHEY and CDR2 SVGAGI. This CDR3 reads CASEGTYGYTF. CDR3 sequence (DNA): TGTGCCAGCGAGGGAACCTATGGCTACACCTTC.

The J gene is TRBJ1-2, the V gene TRBV4-1; D is possibly TRBD1 (6 bases). In germline, CDR1 is MGHRA, CDR2 YSYEKL. This CDR3 is built from 13 residues. The V end was cut by 5 bases, the J end by 4 bases, with 11 bases between. This chain's CDR3 is CASSGQGSYGYTF. The CDR3 DNA sequence: TGCGCCAGCAGCGGGCAGGGGAGCTATGGCTACACCTTC.

This chain joins TRBV20-1 and TRBJ2-7, with 7 bases aligning to TRBD1. Germline V gene data show CDR1 as DFQATT and CDR2 as SNEGSKA (reference sequence). V lost 5 bases and J lost 4; bases outside the gene matches: 2. This CDR3 region has 11 residues. CDR3 loop: CSAGQAYEQYF. For the CDR3, the DNA is TGCAGTGCTGGACAGGCATACGAGCAGTACTTC.

J is TRBJ1-1 and V is TRBV10-2, with a tentative D call TRBD1 (5 bases). CDR3 length: 14 amino acids. Germline V gene sequence: CDR1 WSHSY, CDR2 SAAADI. V lost 4 bases and J 9 bases, leaving 18 bases between the germline ends. The DNA of the CDR3 is TGCGCCAGCAGTGGGGCGGGGGAGGCGGTCAAAGCTTTCTTT. It specifies CASSGAGEAVKAFF.